The 9 T cell receptor beta chains presented below share a single source sample, sequenced in a study of blood T cell repertoires in COVID-19 (dated by TCRdb to the early 2020s). The library relied on the immunoSEQ multiplex PCR assay. Here the immuneACCESS table is served through TCRdb, limited to in-frame sequences with V and J called. Missing clones are a known gap in these copies; in checked studies unresolved V genes cover under half, and the rest lacks a known reason. Present in this sample are 150,000 to 200,000 clones, roughly 79% of which were seen just once. The ten largest clonotypes hold approximately 9.9% of the sample. The sequenced sample consisted of peripheral blood. These receptors all stem from a woman aged 40 to 50 with COVID-19, enrolled during active disease.

The chain links TRBV9 to TRBJ1-1; 9 bases match TRBD1. The CDR3 spans 15 residues. J was trimmed by 7 bases and V by 0 bases; bases with no gene match: 7. The V gene's germline CDR1 is SGDLS and CDR2 YYNGEE. The CDR3 DNA follows: TGTGCCAGCAGCGTAGAGCCACAGGGGGCGGGTGAAGCTTTCTTT. Translating gives CASSVEPQGAGEAFF.

The V gene is TRBV7-9, the J gene TRBJ1-2; 7 bases match TRBD1. V trimming: 2 bases; J trimming: 5 bases; junction bases outside the gene matches: 5. From germline, CDR1 is SEHNR and CDR2 FQNEAQ (reference sequence). This CDR3 is 14 amino acids long. The CDR3 DNA sequence: TGTGCCAGCAGCTTAACAGGGGTTGATTATGGCTACACCTTC. Protein sequence: CASSLTGVDYGYTF.

J is TRBJ1-2 and V is TRBV14; tentatively, D is TRBD1 (5 bases). The V gene lost 0 bases and the J gene lost 7 bases, with 18 bases spanning the gap. Germline CDR1 and CDR2: SGHDN and FVKESK. The CDR3 runs 16 residues. The CDR3 sequence is CASSQDPGRERGGYTF. The CDR3 nucleotides read TGTGCCAGCAGCCAAGATCCCGGCAGGGAAAGAGGTGGCTACACCTTC.

The J gene is TRBJ2-1, the V gene TRBV19; D is possibly TRBD1 (7 bases). This CDR3 is built from 13 residues. V was shortened by 5 bases and J by 6 bases, with 11 bases between the two germline ends. Germline CDR1 and CDR2: LNHDA and SQIVND (reference sequence). The CDR3 region is CASSRQGGNEQFF. The CDR3 coding sequence is TGTGCCAGTAGTCGGCAGGGGGGCAATGAGCAGTTCTTC.

The gene calls are TRBV5-1 and TRBJ2-2, with TRBD1 matching 7 bases. The CDR3 has 15 amino acids. Trimming removed 3 bases from V and 6 bases from J; junction bases left unmatched: 8. Germline V lookup: CDR1 SGHRS, CDR2 YFSETQ. CDR3: CASSSADRAAGELFF. Written as DNA, the CDR3 is TGCGCCAGCAGCTCCGCAGACAGGGCGGCCGGGGAGCTGTTTTTT.

The chain recombines TRBV30 with TRBJ2-2; D remains unclear. Looked up from germline, CDR1 is GTSNPN and CDR2 is SVGIG (reference sequence). The V end lost 4 bases, the J end lost 6 bases, and 9 bases lay between the germline ends. CDR3 length: 12 amino acids. The CDR3 sequence is CAWTSPSGELFF. CDR3 DNA sequence: TGTGCCTGGACGAGCCCCTCCGGGGAGCTGTTTTTT.

This clone was detected many times. V usage is TRBV11-2 and J usage is TRBJ2-1, with D possibly matching TRBD2 (6 bases). Looked up from germline, CDR1 is SGHAT and CDR2 is FQNNGV. The germline V and J ends were trimmed by 4 bases and 8 bases, with 12 bases remaining between them. The CDR3 totals 13 residues. CDR3 sequence reads: CASSSDYSYEQFF. Here the CDR3 DNA reads TGTGCCAGCAGCTCGGACTATTCCTATGAGCAGTTCTTC.

The J gene is TRBJ2-1, the V gene TRBV6-6, with 7 bases that match TRBD1. Germline V gene lookup returns CDR1 MNHNY and CDR2 SVGAGI (reference sequence). V lost 10 bases and J lost 1; bases outside the gene matches: 4. This CDR3 region has 13 residues. In DNA form, the CDR3 reads TGTGCCATCCAGGGGGAGTCCTACAATGAGCAGTTCTTC. Amino acids: CAIQGESYNEQFF.

A note on this clone: Mismatch with germline at one junction end may stem from a read error. The rearrangement links TRBV6-5 to TRBJ1-1; maybe TRBD1 (5 bases). The CDR3 sequence is 13 residues long. Germline CDR1 MNHEY, CDR2 SVGAGI. CDR3: CATRRGMNSEAFF. The CDR3 DNA reads as TGTGCCACCCGTCGGGGGATGAACAGTGAAGCTTTCTTT.